Judged by abundance, the clone carrying this TCR beta chain is large (0.1 to 1%). Its target is not known. Treatment: PENTA 11 planned treatment interruption arm or continuous ART arm. Only samples with at least 5 million viable PBMCs qualified. Memory CD8+ CD45RO+ CD45RA- T cells were FACS-sorted from thawed PBMCs. Germline CDR1 MDHEN, CDR2 SYDVKM. The CDR3 runs to 15 residues. Trimming took 1 base from V and 2 from J; bases not matched to a gene: 4. These data originate in a study of HIV-infected children after antiretroviral therapy interruption. About the research overall: Weeks 0, 48 and 150 were sampled under continuous treatment. Overall study results and limits: Naive CD4+ CDR3 sharing between time points fell after interruption began.

Unique molecular identifiers were included in an RNA-based 3' RACE TCR library. MiXCR was run by TCRdb on the 3' RACE reads, yielding one entry per CDR3 protein. Of nearly 15,000 distinct CDR3 sequences in the sample, about 3% were seen once. Material: CD45RO+ CD8+ T cells from PBMCs, pooled from several time points, obtained from a donor given antiretroviral therapy, either interrupted or continuous. Subset: memory CD8+ CD45RO+ CD45RA- T cells. This chain uses TRBV28 with TRBJ1-1, with 7 bases identical to TRBD1. The sequence derives from a pool of human donors with HIV. CDR3: CASSLLAGGNTEAFF. CDR3 sequence (DNA): TGTGCCAGCAGTTTATTGGCAGGGGGTAACACTGAAGCTTTCTTT. Supplemented by reference TRBV28 and TRBJ1-1, the full variable domain reads DVKVTQSSRYLVKRTGEKVFLECVQDMDHENMFWYRQDPGLGLRLIYFSYDVKMKEKGDIPEGYSVSREKKERFSLILESASTNQTSMYLCASSLLAGGNTEAFFGQGTRLTVV.